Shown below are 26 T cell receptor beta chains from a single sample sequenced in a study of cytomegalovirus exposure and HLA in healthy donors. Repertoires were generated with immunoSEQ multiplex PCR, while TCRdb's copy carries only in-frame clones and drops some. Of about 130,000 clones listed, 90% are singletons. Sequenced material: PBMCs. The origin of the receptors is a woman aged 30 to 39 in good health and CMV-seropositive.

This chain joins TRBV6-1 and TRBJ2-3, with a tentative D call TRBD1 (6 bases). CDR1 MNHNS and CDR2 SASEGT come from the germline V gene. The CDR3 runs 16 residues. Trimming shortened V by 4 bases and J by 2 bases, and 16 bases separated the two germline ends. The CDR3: CASSGITGHVTDTQYF. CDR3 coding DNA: TGTGCCAGCAGTGGGATAACAGGGCACGTCACAGATACGCAGTATTTT.

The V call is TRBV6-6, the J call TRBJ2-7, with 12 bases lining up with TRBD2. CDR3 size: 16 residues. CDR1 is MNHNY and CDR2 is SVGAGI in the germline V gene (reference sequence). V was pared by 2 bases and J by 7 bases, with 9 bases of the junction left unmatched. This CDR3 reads CASSYGGLAGTEEQYF. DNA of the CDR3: TGTGCCAGCAGTTACGGCGGACTAGCGGGAACGGAAGAGCAGTACTTC.

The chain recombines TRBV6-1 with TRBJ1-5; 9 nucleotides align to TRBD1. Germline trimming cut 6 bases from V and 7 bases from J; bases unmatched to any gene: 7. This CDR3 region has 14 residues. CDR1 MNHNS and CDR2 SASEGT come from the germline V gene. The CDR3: CASSDRGVEQPQHF. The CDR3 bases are TGTGCCAGCAGCGACAGGGGGGTTGAACAGCCCCAGCATTTT.

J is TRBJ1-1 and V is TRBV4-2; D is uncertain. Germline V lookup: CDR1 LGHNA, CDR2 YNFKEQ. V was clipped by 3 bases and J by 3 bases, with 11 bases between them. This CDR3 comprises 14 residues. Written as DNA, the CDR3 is TGTGCCAGCAGCCACGCGGGAGGAGACACTGAAGCTTTCTTT. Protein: CASSHAGGDTEAFF.

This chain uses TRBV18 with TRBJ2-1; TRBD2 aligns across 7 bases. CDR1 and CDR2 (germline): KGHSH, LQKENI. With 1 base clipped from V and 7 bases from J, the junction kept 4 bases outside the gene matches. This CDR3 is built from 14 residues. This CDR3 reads CASSPQVSGNEQFF. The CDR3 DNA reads TGTGCCAGCTCACCACAGGTTAGCGGGAATGAGCAGTTCTTC. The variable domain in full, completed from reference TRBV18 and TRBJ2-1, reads NAGVMQNPRHLVRRRGQEARLRCSPMKGHSHVYWYRQLPEEGLKFMVYLQKENIIDESGMPKERFSAEFPKEGPSILRIQQVVRGDSAAYFCASSPQVSGNEQFFGPGTRLTVL.

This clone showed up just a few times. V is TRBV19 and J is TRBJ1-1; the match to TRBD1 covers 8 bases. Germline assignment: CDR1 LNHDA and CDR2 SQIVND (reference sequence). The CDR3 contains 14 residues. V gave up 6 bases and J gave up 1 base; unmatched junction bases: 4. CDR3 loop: CASRDRDKNTEAFF. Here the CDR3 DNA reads TGTGCCAGTAGGGACAGGGACAAGAACACTGAAGCTTTCTTT. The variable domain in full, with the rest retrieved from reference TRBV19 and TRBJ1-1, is DGGITQSPKYLFRKEGQNVTLSCEQNLNHDAMYWYRQDPGQGLRLIYYSQIVNDFQKGDIAEGYSVSREKKESFPLTVTSAQKNPTAFYLCASRDRDKNTEAFFGQGTRLTVV.

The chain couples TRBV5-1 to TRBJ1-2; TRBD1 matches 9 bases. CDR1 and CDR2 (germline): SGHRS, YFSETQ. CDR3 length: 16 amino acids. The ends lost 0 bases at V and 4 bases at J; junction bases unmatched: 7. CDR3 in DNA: TGCGCCAGCAGCTTGGTACGACAGGGGGAGTTCTATGGCTACACCTTC. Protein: CASSLVRQGEFYGYTF.

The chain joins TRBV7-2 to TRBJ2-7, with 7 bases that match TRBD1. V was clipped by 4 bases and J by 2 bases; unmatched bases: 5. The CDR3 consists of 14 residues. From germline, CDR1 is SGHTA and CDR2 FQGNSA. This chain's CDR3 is CASSSFQGAYEQYF. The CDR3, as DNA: TGTGCCAGCAGCTCTTTTCAGGGGGCCTACGAGCAGTACTTC.

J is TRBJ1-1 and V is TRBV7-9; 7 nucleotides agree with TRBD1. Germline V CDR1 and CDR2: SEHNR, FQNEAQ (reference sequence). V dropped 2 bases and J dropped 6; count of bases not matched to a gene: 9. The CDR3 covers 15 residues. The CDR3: CASSLLNQGEPEAFF. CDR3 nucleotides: TGTGCCAGCAGCTTACTAAACCAGGGGGAGCCTGAAGCTTTCTTT.

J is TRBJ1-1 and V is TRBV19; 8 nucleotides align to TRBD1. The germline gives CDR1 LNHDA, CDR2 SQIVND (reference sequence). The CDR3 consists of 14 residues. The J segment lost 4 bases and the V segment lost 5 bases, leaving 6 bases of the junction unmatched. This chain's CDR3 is CASSPLRGLTEAFF. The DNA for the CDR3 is TGTGCCAGTAGTCCCCTCAGGGGGCTCACTGAAGCTTTCTTT.

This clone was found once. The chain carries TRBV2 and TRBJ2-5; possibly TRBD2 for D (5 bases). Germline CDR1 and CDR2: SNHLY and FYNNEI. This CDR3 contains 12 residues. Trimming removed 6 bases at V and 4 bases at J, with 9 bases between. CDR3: CASRGVPETQYF. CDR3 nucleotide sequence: TGTGCCAGCAGGGGAGTCCCAGAGACCCAGTACTTC.

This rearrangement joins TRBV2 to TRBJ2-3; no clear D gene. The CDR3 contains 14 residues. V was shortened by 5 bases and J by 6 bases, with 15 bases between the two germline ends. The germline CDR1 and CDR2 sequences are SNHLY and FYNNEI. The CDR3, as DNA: TGTGCCAGCAGTCCTTACAGCAATCTGGATACGCAGTATTTT. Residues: CASSPYSNLDTQYF.

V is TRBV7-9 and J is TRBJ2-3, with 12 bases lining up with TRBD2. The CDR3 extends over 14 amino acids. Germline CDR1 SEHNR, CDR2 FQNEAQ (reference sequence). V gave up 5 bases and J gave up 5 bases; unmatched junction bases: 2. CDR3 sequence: CASSPGLAGDTQYF. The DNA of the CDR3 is TGTGCCAGCAGCCCGGGACTAGCGGGAGATACGCAGTATTTT.

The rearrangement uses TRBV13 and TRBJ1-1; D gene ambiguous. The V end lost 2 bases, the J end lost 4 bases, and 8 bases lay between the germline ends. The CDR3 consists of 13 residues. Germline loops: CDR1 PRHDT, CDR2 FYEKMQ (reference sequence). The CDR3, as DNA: TGTGCCAGCAGCTTAAATAGAGGCACTGAAGCTTTCTTT. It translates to CASSLNRGTEAFF.

DNA of the CDR3: TGTGCCAGCAGCTTAGCCGGGACAGCCTACGAGCAGTACTTC. This encodes CASSLAGTAYEQYF. The genes are TRBV7-8 and TRBJ2-7; 7 nucleotides match TRBD1. CDR1 SGHVS and CDR2 FQNEAQ come from the germline V gene. The CDR3 is 14 amino acids. V shed 0 bases, J shed 2 bases, and the junction held 1 base outside the gene matches.

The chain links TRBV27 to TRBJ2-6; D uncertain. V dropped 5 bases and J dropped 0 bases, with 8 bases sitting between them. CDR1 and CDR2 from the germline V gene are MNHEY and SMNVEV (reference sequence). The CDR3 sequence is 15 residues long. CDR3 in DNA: TGTGCCAGCAGTCGTACGCGCTCTGGGGCCAACGTCCTGACTTTC. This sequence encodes CASSRTRSGANVLTF.

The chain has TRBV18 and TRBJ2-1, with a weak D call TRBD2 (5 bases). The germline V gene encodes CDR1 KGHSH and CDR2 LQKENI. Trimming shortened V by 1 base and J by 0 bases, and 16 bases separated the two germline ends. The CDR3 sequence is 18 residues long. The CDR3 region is CASSPRGLSQSSYNEQFF. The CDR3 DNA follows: TGTGCCAGCTCACCACGCGGGCTTAGTCAGAGCTCCTACAATGAGCAGTTCTTC.

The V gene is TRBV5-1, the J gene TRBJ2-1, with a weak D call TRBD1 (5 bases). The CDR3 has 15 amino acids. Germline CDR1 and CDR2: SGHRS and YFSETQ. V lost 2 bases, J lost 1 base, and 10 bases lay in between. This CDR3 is CASSFGAGSYNEQFF. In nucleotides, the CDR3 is TGCGCCAGCAGCTTTGGGGCAGGGTCCTACAATGAGCAGTTCTTC.

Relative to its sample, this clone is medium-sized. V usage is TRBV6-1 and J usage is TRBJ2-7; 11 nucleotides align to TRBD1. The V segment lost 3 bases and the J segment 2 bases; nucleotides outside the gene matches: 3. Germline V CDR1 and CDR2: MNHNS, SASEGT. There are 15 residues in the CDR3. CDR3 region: CASSDMGQGAYEQYF. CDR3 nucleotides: TGTGCCAGCAGTGACATGGGACAGGGGGCCTACGAGCAGTACTTC.

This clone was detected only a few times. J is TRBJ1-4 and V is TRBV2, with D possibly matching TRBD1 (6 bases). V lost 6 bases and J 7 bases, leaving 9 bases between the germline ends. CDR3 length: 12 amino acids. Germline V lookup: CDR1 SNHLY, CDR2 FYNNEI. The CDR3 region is CASSRQVEKLFF. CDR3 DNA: TGTGCCAGCAGCAGACAGGTTGAAAAACTGTTTTTT.

The DNA for the CDR3 is TGTGCCAGCAGCAGCACTTCCTACGAGCAGTACTTC. It specifies CASSSTSYEQYF. The chain combines TRBV7-2 with TRBJ2-7; D not certain. V was pared by 5 bases and J by 1 base, with 6 bases between. The CDR3 consists of 12 residues. The germline V gene encodes CDR1 SGHTA and CDR2 FQGNSA.

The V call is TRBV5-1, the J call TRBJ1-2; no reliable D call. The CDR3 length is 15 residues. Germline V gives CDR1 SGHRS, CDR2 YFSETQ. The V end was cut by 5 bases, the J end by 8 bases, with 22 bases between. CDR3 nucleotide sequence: TGCGCCAGCAGTCCCAATCCCGGGTCACGAGAGGGCTACACCTTC. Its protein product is CASSPNPGSREGYTF.

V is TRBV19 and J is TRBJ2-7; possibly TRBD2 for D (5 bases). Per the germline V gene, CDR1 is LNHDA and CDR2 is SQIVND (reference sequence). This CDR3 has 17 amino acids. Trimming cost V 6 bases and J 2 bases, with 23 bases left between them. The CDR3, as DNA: TGTGCCAGTAGCCACCCCGCAGCGGCCTCAAACCCCTACGAGCAGTACTTC. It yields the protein CASSHPAAASNPYEQYF.

The CDR3 region is CASSLTAASSYNSPLHF. CDR3 DNA: TGTGCCAGCAGCTTAACCGCAGCTAGCTCCTATAATTCACCCCTCCACTTT. This sequence joins TRBV7-6 and TRBJ1-6; D is unclear. From germline, CDR1 is SGHVS and CDR2 FNYEAQ. The CDR3 has 17 amino acids. The ends were cut back, 2 bases at V and 0 bases at J, with 11 bases in the middle.

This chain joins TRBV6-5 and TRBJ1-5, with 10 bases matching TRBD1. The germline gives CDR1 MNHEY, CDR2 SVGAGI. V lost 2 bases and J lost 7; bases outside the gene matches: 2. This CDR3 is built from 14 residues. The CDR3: CASSYGTGVQPQHF. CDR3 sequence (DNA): TGTGCCAGCAGTTACGGGACAGGGGTACAGCCCCAGCATTTT.

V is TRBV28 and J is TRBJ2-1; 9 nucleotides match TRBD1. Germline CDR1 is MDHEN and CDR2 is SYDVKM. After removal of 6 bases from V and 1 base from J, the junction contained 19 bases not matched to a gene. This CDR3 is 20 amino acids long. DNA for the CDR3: TGTGCCAGCAGCAAATCTCCGGGACAGGGCGCCGGTAGGTCCTACAATGAGCAGTTCTTC. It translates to CASSKSPGQGAGRSYNEQFF. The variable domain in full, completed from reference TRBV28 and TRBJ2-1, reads DVKVTQSSRYLVKRTGEKVFLECVQDMDHENMFWYRQDPGLGLRLIYFSYDVKMKEKGDIPEGYSVSREKKERFSLILESASTNQTSMYLCASSKSPGQGAGRSYNEQFFGPGTRLTVL.